This T cell receptor beta chain appears in the sequencing data of a study of cytomegalovirus exposure and HLA in healthy donors. Whole-study findings and limits: Among TCR beta chains, those listed as cytomegalovirus-associated numbered around 160. By a later analysis, the bulk of CMV-associated TCR beta chains appeared HLA-restricted. Most TCRs appeared rarely, but some public TCRs recurred in many donors.

The CDR3 spans 11 residues. With 6 bases removed from V and 4 bases from J, the gap between germline ends came to 7 bases. In germline, CDR1 is DFQATT, CDR2 SNEGSKA (reference sequence). A multiplex PCR was run with 60 Vbeta primers and 13 Jbeta primers. Repertoires were generated with immunoSEQ multiplex PCR, while TCRdb's copy carries only in-frame clones and drops some. Here the sample spans fewer than 250,000 clones, about 81% being singletons. As regards this clone: What it binds is not known.

This receptor was obtained from a man aged 18 to 30 in good health and CMV-seronegative. Sequences were obtained from PBMCs. The chain has TRBV20-1 and TRBJ2-1; maybe TRBD2 (6 bases). The CDR3 is CSAAGYNEQFF. CDR3 bases: TGCAGTGCGGCGGGATACAATGAGCAGTTCTTC.